This entry describes one T cell receptor (beta chain). Its antigen is as yet unknown. This sample was included in a study of neoadjuvant anti-PD-1 for oral cavity cancer. Study as a whole: Patients mostly received three to four biweekly nivolumab doses at 3 mg/kg before surgery. General observations from the study: Treg/Th17 ratio rose with pretreatment blood and fell with post-treatment tumor TCRbeta clonality.

The data were produced by immunoSEQ multiplex PCR, yet TCRdb's version contains in-frame clones alone and is incomplete. The sample gives over 60,000 clones, roughly nine tenths of which show up once; around 2.8% is in the top ten. Trimming took off 4 bases at V and 5 bases at J, with 15 bases between the two ends. This CDR3 has 15 residues. Germline V gives CDR1 MNHEY, CDR2 SMNVEV (reference sequence). Time point defined: after neoadjuvant nivolumab, at surgical resection. Patients had newly diagnosed, untreated stage II-IVA oral cavity squamous cell carcinoma. No culture or expansion preceded analysis of these blood cells.

Sequenced here: PBMCs, sampled after nivolumab (anti-PD-1) treatment. The sequence was obtained from a person aged 40 to 85 with oral cavity squamous cell carcinoma. The rearrangement uses TRBV27 and TRBJ2-1, with D perhaps TRBD1 or TRBD2 (6 bases each). The CDR3 loop is CASSSPLGGNNEQFF. CDR3 sequence (DNA): TGTGCCAGCAGTTCCCCCTTAGGGGGGAACAATGAGCAGTTCTTC.